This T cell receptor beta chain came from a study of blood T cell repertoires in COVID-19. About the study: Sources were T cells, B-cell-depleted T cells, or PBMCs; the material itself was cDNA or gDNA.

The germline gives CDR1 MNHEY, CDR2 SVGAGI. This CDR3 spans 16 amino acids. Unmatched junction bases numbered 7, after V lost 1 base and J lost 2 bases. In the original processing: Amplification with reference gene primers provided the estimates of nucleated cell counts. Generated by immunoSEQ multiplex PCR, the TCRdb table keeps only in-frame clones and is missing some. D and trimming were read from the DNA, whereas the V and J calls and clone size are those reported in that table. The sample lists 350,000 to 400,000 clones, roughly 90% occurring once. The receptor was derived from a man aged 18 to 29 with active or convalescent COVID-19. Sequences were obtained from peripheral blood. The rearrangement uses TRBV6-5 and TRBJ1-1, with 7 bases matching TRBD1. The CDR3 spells CASSYLPRDSNTEAFF. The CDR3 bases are TGTGCCAGCAGTTACTTACCCCGGGACAGCAACACTGAAGCTTTCTTT.